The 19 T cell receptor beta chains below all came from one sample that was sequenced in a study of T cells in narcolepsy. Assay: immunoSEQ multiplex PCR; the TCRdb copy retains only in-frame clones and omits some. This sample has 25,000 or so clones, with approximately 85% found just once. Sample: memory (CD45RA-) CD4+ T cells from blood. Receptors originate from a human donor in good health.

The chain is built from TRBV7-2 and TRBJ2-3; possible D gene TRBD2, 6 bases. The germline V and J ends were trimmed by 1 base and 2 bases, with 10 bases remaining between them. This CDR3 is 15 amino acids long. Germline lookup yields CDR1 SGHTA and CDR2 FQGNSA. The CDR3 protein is CASSLGRGNTDTQYF. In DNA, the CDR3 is TGTGCCAGCAGCTTAGGGCGGGGTAACACAGATACGCAGTATTTT.

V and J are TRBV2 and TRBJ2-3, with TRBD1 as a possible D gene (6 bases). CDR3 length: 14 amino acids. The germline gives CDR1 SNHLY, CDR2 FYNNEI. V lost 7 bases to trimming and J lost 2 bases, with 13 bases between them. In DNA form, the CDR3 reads TGTGCCAGCACCCCCGGGACAAACACAGATACGCAGTATTTT. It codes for CASTPGTNTDTQYF.

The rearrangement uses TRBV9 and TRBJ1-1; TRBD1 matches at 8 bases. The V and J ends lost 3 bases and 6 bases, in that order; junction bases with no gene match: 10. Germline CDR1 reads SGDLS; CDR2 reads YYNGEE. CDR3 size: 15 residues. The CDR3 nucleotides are TGTGCCAGCAGCGCCACGGACAGGGCGGACGCTGAAGCTTTCTTT. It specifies CASSATDRADAEAFF.

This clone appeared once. Here the CDR3 DNA reads TGTGCCAGCAAGTTTCGACTAGAAGGGACCCAGTACTTC. As protein: CASKFRLEGTQYF. The V gene is TRBV28, the J gene TRBJ2-5; tentative D call: TRBD2 (6 bases). The V end lost 7 bases, the J end lost 7 bases, and 16 bases lay between the germline ends. Germline CDR1 and CDR2: MDHEN and SYDVKM. The CDR3 has 13 residues. Full variable domain (rest looked up from reference TRBV28 and TRBJ2-5): DVKVTQSSRYLVKRTGEKVFLECVQDMDHENMFWYRQDPGLGLRLIYFSYDVKMKEKGDIPEGYSVSREKKERFSLILESASTNQTSMYLCASKFRLEGTQYFGPGTRLLVL.

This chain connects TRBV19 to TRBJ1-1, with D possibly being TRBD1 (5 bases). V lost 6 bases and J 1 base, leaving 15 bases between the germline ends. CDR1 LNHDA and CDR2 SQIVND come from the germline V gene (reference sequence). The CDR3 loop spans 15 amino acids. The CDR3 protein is CASRSSRQGNTEAFF. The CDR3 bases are TGTGCCAGTAGAAGTTCGCGGCAGGGGAACACTGAAGCTTTCTTT.

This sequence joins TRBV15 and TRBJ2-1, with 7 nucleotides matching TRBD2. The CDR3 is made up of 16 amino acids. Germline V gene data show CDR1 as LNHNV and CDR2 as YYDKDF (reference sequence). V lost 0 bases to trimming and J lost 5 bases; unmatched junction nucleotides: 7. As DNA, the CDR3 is TGTGCCACCAGCAGAGAACCGGGAGGACATAACAATGAGCAGTTCTTC. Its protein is CATSREPGGHNNEQFF.

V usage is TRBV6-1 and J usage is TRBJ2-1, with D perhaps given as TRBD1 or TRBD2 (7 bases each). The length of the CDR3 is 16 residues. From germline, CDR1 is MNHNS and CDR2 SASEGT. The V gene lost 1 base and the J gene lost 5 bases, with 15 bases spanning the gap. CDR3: CASSEGQGGWDNEQFF. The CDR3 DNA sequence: TGTGCCAGCAGTGAAGGACAGGGAGGGTGGGACAATGAGCAGTTCTTC.

Written as DNA, the CDR3 is TGTGCCAGCAGCAAAGGAGGGACTAGCGGGGGCTCCTACAATGAGCAGTTCTTC. Translation gives CASSKGGTSGGSYNEQFF. The rearrangement joins TRBV21-1 to TRBJ2-1; the table gives TRBD2 as D, unverified against the DNA. TRBV21-1 is noted as a pseudogene. The CDR3 runs 18 residues.

The DNA for the CDR3 is TGTGCCATCAGTGATGGTCTAGCACCCTACGAGCAGTACTTC. Protein: CAISDGLAPYEQYF. V and J are TRBV10-3 and TRBJ2-7, with D possibly matching TRBD2 (5 bases). The ends were cut back, 3 bases at V and 2 bases at J, with 11 bases in the middle. CDR1 is ENHRY and CDR2 is SYGVKD in the germline V gene. The CDR3 has 14 residues.

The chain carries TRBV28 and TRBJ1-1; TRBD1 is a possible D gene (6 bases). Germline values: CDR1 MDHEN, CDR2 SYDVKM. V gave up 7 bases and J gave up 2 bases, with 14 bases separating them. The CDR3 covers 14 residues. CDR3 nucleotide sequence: TGTGCCAGCAAACAGGGATTTAGAAACACTGAAGCTTTCTTT. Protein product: CASKQGFRNTEAFF. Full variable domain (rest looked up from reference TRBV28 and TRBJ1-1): DVKVTQSSRYLVKRTGEKVFLECVQDMDHENMFWYRQDPGLGLRLIYFSYDVKMKEKGDIPEGYSVSREKKERFSLILESASTNQTSMYLCASKQGFRNTEAFFGQGTRLTVV.

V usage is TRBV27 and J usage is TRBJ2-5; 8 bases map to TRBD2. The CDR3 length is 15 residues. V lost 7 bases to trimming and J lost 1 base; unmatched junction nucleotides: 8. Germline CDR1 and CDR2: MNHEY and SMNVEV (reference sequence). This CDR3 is CASNPGLGGQETQYF. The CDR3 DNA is TGTGCCAGCAACCCGGGACTAGGGGGCCAAGAGACCCAGTACTTC.

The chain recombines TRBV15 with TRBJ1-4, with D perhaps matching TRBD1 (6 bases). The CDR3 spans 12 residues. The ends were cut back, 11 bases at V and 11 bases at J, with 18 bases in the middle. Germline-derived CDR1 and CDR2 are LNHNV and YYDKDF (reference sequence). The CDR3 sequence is CASGRRGVKLFF. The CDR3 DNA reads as TGTGCCTCCGGCAGAAGGGGGGTCAAACTGTTTTTT.

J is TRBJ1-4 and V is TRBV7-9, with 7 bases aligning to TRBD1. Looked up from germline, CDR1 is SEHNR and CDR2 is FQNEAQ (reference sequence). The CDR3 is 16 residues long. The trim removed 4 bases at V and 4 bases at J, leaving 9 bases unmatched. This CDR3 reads CASSSRTGGFNEKLFF. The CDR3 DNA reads TGTGCCAGCAGCTCTAGGACAGGTGGTTTTAATGAAAAACTGTTTTTT.

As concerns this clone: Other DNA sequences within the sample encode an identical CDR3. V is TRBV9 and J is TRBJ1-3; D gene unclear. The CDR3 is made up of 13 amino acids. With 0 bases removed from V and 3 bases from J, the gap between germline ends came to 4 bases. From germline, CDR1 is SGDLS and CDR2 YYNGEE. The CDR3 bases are TGTGCCAGCAGCGTAGAAGGTGGAAACACCATATATTTT. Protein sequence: CASSVEGGNTIYF.

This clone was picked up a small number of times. The CDR3, as DNA: TGTGCCAGCAGTGACCGCGCAGCTCGGAACATTCAGTACTTC. This encodes CASSDRAARNIQYF. V usage is TRBV6-5 and J usage is TRBJ2-4; D is ambiguous. Looked up from germline, CDR1 is MNHEY and CDR2 is SVGAGI. The CDR3 extends over 14 amino acids. Trimming shortened V by 5 bases and J by 7 bases, and 15 bases separated the two germline ends.

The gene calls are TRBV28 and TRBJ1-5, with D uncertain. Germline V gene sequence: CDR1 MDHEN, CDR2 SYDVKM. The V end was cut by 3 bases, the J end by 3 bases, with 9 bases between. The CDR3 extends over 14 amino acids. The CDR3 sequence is CASSLATYNQPQHF. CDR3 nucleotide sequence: TGTGCCAGCAGTTTGGCGACTTACAATCAGCCCCAGCATTTT.

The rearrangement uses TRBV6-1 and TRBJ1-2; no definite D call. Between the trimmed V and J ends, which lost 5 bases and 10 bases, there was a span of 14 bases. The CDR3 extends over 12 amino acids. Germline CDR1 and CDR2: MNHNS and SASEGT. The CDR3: CASSYFPPDYTF. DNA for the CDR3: TGTGCCAGCAGTTATTTCCCTCCGGACTACACCTTC.

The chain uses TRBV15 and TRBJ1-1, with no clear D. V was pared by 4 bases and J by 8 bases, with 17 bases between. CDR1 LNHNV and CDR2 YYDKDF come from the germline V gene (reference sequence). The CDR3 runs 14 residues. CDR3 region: CATSIDRAGIEAFF. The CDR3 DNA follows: TGTGCCACCAGCATCGACCGAGCCGGGATAGAAGCTTTCTTT.

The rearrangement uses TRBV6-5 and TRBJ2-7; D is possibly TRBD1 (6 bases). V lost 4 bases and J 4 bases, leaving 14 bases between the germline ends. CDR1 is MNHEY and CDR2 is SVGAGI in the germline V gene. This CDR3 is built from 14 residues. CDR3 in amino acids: CASSFRKGVYEQYF. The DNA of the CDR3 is TGTGCCAGCAGTTTCAGGAAGGGGGTATACGAGCAGTACTTC.